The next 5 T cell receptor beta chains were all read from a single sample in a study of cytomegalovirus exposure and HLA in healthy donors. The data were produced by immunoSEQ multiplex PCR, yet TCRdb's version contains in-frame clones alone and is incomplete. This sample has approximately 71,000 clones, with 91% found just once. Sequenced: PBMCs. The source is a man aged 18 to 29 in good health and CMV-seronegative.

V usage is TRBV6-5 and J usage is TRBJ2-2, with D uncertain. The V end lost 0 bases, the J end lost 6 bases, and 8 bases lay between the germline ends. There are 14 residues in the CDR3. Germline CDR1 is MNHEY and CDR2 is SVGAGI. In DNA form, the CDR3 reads TGTGCCAGCAGTTACTCGCCTAGTCCCGGGGAGCTGTTTTTT. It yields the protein CASSYSPSPGELFF.

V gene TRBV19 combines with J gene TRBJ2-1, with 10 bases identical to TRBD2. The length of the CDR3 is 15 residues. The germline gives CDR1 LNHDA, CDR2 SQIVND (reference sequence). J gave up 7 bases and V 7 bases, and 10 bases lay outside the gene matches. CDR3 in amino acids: CASTSSGRAGNEQFF. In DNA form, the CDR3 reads TGTGCCAGTACCTCCAGCGGGAGGGCCGGGAATGAGCAGTTCTTC.

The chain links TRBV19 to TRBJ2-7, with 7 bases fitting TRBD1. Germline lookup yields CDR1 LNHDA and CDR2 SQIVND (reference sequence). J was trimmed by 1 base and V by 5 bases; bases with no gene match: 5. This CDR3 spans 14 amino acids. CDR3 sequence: CASSPRQGSYEQYF. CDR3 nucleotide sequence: TGTGCCAGTAGTCCGCGACAGGGATCCTACGAGCAGTACTTC.

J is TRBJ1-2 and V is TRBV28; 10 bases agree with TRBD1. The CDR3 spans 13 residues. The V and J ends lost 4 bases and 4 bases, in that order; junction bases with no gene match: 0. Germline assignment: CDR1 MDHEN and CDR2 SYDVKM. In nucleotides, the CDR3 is TGTGCCAGCAGTTGGGACAGGGGCTATGGCTACACCTTC. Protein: CASSWDRGYGYTF.

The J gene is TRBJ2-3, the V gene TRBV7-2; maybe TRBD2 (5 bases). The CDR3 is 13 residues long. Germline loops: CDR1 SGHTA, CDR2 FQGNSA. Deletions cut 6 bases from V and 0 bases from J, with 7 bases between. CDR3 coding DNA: TGTGCCAGCAGGGACTCTAGCACAGATACGCAGTATTTT. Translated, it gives CASRDSSTDTQYF.